Below are 21 T cell receptor beta chains sequenced from a single sample in a study of technical replicates of blood from a few donors. Using immunoSEQ multiplex PCR, the repertoire was profiled, and TCRdb retains in-frame clones only, with some absent. In the table there are about 71,000 clones, roughly 92% of which are singletons. Specimen: T cells isolated from PBMCs. These receptors were obtained from a human donor in good health.

The chain has TRBV5-4 and TRBJ2-7; 8 bases fit TRBD2. CDR1 is SGHNT, CDR2 YYREEE, per germline (reference sequence). J was trimmed by 4 bases and V by 1 base; bases with no gene match: 7. CDR3 length: 15 residues. The CDR3 is CASSLMASGPYEQYF. CDR3 DNA: TGTGCCAGCAGCTTGATGGCTAGCGGGCCATACGAGCAGTACTTC. Filled out from reference TRBV5-4 and TRBJ2-7, the complete variable domain reads ETGVTQSPTHLIKTRGQQVTLRCSSQSGHNTVSWYQQALGQGPQFIFQYYREEENGRGNFPPRFSGLQFPNYSSELNVNALELDDSALYLCASSLMASGPYEQYFGPGTRLTVT.

The rearrangement joins TRBV5-5 to TRBJ1-5, with 8 bases fitting TRBD1. The CDR3 spans 14 residues. Per the germline V gene, CDR1 is SGHKS and CDR2 is YYEKEE (reference sequence). Unmatched junction bases numbered 1, after V lost 1 base and J lost 4 bases. The CDR3, as DNA: TGTGCCAGCAGCTTGAGGACAGGGAATCAGCCCCAGCATTTT. This sequence encodes CASSLRTGNQPQHF.

CDR3: CASSGDSFEQFF. CDR3 DNA: TGTGCCAGCAGTGGGGACAGCTTTGAGCAGTTCTTC. V gene TRBV6-5 combines with J gene TRBJ2-1; 7 bases align to TRBD1. Germline CDR1 is MNHEY and CDR2 is SVGAGI. CDR3 length equals 12 residues. The V segment lost 5 bases and the J segment 9 bases; nucleotides outside the gene matches: 4.

The gene calls are TRBV10-2 and TRBJ2-5; D uncertain. The CDR3 is 10 residues long. V was pared by 10 bases and J by 4 bases, with 7 bases between. Germline V gives CDR1 WSHSY, CDR2 SAAADI. DNA for the CDR3: TGCGCCACCTCGAGAGAGACCCAGTACTTC. Residues: CATSRETQYF.

CDR3 residues: CASSVGPGVGTIYYEQYF. DNA of the CDR3: TGTGCCAGCAGCGTAGGGCCCGGGGTTGGGACTATTTACTACGAGCAGTACTTC. This chain links TRBV9 with TRBJ2-7; 7 nucleotides match TRBD2. Germline-derived CDR1 and CDR2 are SGDLS and YYNGEE. The V gene end was trimmed by 0 bases and the J gene end by 3 bases; junction bases not matched to a gene: 15. The CDR3 runs to 18 residues.

J is TRBJ2-7 and V is TRBV11-1; TRBD1 aligns across 10 bases. The CDR3 extends over 14 amino acids. J was trimmed by 2 bases and V by 6 bases; bases with no gene match: 4. Looked up from germline, CDR1 is SGHAT and CDR2 is FQDESV (reference sequence). The DNA of the CDR3 is TGTGCCAGCAGTCCCGGGACAGGGGCCTACGAGCAGTACTTC. Its translation: CASSPGTGAYEQYF.

CDR3 residues: CASNALSGSYEQYF. Written as DNA, the CDR3 is TGTGCCAGCAATGCCCTTAGCGGGAGTTACGAGCAGTACTTC. The chain carries TRBV11-2 and TRBJ2-7; 9 bases are a match to TRBD2. There are 14 residues in the CDR3. V was pared by 7 bases and J by 4 bases, with 8 bases of the junction left unmatched. CDR1 and CDR2 from the germline V gene are SGHAT and FQNNGV.

The chain joins TRBV10-3 to TRBJ2-7; 8 bases line up with TRBD2. The ends lost 4 bases at V and 4 bases at J; junction bases unmatched: 21. In germline, CDR1 is ENHRY, CDR2 SYGVKD. The CDR3 runs 19 residues. The CDR3 sequence is CAISAILPGGRALPYEQYF. The CDR3 DNA reads TGTGCCATCAGTGCCATACTTCCGGGAGGGCGGGCACTACCATACGAGCAGTACTTC.

This clone is a singleton in its sample. The chain joins TRBV9 to TRBJ2-3, with TRBD1 identical over 7 bases. The CDR3 consists of 15 residues. V trimming: 4 bases; J trimming: 2 bases; junction bases outside the gene matches: 7. Germline V gene sequence: CDR1 SGDLS, CDR2 YYNGEE. This chain's CDR3 is CASSSAGTDTDTQYF. The CDR3 nucleotides read TGTGCCAGCAGCTCTGCCGGGACAGACACAGATACGCAGTATTTT.

This clone has just a few counts. This chain links TRBV6-1 with TRBJ2-7, with 7 bases fitting TRBD1. This CDR3 comprises 15 residues. The trim removed 6 bases at V and 2 bases at J, leaving 10 bases unmatched. Germline V gene data show CDR1 as MNHNS and CDR2 as SASEGT. The CDR3 DNA is TGTGCCAGCAGCTCACCCGGGACAGAAGCCTACGAGCAGTACTTC. This gives the protein CASSSPGTEAYEQYF.

The V gene is TRBV9, the J gene TRBJ2-3; D remains ambiguous. Germline assignment: CDR1 SGDLS and CDR2 YYNGEE. The CDR3 is 13 residues long. Trimming took off 3 bases at V and 2 bases at J, with 7 bases between the two ends. In nucleotides, the CDR3 is TGTGCCAGCAGCGGCAGGTACACAGATACGCAGTATTTT. It codes for CASSGRYTDTQYF.

The chain employs TRBV2 and TRBJ1-2, with D tentatively TRBD1 (5 bases). Germline CDR1 is SNHLY and CDR2 is FYNNEI. The CDR3 covers 12 residues. Trimming removed 3 bases from V and 8 bases from J, with 10 bases in between. CDR3 sequence: CASSDPQGGYTF. As DNA, the CDR3 is TGTGCCAGCAGTGATCCGCAGGGCGGCTACACCTTC. Combining the CDR3 with reference TRBV2 and TRBJ1-2 gives the whole variable domain EPEVTQTPSHQVTQMGQEVILRCVPISNHLYFYWYRQILGQKVEFLVSFYNNEISEKSEIFDDQFSVERPDGSNFTLKIRSTKLEDSAMYFCASSDPQGGYTFGSGTRLTVV.

The J gene is TRBJ2-7, the V gene TRBV29-1; 7 bases are shared with TRBD2. The V and J ends lost 6 bases and 6 bases, in that order; junction bases with no gene match: 11. Germline CDR1 and CDR2: SQVTM and ANQGSEA. CDR3 length: 13 residues. CDR3 loop: CSVRAGVLTEQYF. The CDR3 DNA is TGCAGCGTGAGGGCGGGAGTCTTAACCGAGCAGTACTTC.

The rearrangement uses TRBV29-1 and TRBJ2-7, with a weak D call TRBD2 (6 bases). Germline loops: CDR1 SQVTM, CDR2 ANQGSEA. Trimming removed 6 bases at V and 5 bases at J, with 20 bases between. CDR3 size: 14 residues. The CDR3 here is CSVGFTTGVDEQYF. The CDR3 coding sequence is TGCAGCGTAGGCTTTACAACGGGGGTCGACGAGCAGTACTTC.

For this clone: One junction end does not reproduce the germline sequence, and a read error may be involved. This chain connects TRBV7-7 to TRBJ2-2, with 9 bases lining up with TRBD2. This CDR3 has 16 residues. Germline V gives CDR1 SSHAT, CDR2 FNYEAQ (reference sequence). Here the CDR3 DNA reads TGTGCTAGCACTCCGTTGGTAGCGGGAGTCCACGGGGAGCTGTTTTTT. It translates to CASTPLVAGVHGELFF.

This chain uses TRBV14 with TRBJ2-1; tentative D call: TRBD2 (5 bases). This CDR3 spans 16 amino acids. The V end lost 1 base, the J end lost 4 bases, and 14 bases lay between the germline ends. Germline V gene sequence: CDR1 SGHDN, CDR2 FVKESK. The CDR3, as DNA: TGTGCCAGCAGCCAAGTTGGGCTAGCCCCATACAATGAGCAGTTCTTC. This gives the protein CASSQVGLAPYNEQFF.

The chain couples TRBV6-6 to TRBJ2-7; no reliable D call. This CDR3 is built from 14 residues. Deletions cut 6 bases from V and 2 bases from J, with 14 bases between. CDR1 and CDR2 (germline): MNHNY, SVGAGI (reference sequence). The CDR3: CASSPRVTAYEQYF. The CDR3 coding sequence is TGTGCCAGCAGCCCACGCGTCACGGCCTACGAGCAGTACTTC.

J is TRBJ2-2 and V is TRBV4-1, with TRBD2 matching over 7 bases. This CDR3 region has 13 residues. Germline V gives CDR1 MGHRA, CDR2 YSYEKL. J gave up 6 bases and V 6 bases, and 4 bases lay outside the gene matches. The CDR3 DNA is TGCGCCAGCAGACCCCGGGGGGCCGGGGAGCTGTTTTTT. This translates into CASRPRGAGELFF.

This chain links TRBV7-2 with TRBJ1-5, with D unclear. The CDR3 covers 16 residues. V lost 5 bases to trimming and J lost 1 base, with 15 bases between them. CDR1 SGHTA and CDR2 FQGNSA come from the germline V gene. Here the CDR3 reads CASSRPWQVSNQPQHF. The CDR3 region has the DNA TGTGCCAGCAGCCGACCTTGGCAGGTAAGCAATCAGCCCCAGCATTTT.

The chain is built from TRBV6-5 and TRBJ2-1; D remains unclear. Germline CDR1 MNHEY, CDR2 SVGAGI. Trimming cost V 4 bases and J 8 bases, with 12 bases left between them. The CDR3 covers 13 residues. DNA for the CDR3: TGTGCCAGCAGTTCCGAAAGAGCCGATGAGCAGTTCTTC. Translated: CASSSERADEQFF.

This sequence joins TRBV29-1 and TRBJ2-4; TRBD1 agrees at 12 bases. Germline V gene lookup returns CDR1 SQVTM and CDR2 ANQGSEA. V trimming: 7 bases; J trimming: 10 bases; junction bases outside the gene matches: 11. This CDR3 region has 14 residues. The DNA of the CDR3 is TGCAGCGCTACCGGGACAGGGGGCGAAGAGATTCAGTACTTC. Translating gives CSATGTGGEEIQYF.